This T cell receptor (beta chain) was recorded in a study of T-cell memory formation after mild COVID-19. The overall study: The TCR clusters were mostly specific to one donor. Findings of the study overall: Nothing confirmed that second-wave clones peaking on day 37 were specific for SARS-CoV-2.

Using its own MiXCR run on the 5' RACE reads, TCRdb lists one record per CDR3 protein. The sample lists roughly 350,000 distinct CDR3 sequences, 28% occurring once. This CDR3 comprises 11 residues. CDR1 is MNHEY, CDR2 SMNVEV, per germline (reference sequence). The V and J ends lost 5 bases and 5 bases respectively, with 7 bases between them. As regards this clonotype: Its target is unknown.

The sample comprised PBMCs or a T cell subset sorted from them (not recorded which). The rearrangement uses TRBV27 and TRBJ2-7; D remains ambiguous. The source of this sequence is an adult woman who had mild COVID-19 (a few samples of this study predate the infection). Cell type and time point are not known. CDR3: CASSGGNEQYF. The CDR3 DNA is TGTGCCAGCAGTGGTGGGAACGAGCAGTACTTC.